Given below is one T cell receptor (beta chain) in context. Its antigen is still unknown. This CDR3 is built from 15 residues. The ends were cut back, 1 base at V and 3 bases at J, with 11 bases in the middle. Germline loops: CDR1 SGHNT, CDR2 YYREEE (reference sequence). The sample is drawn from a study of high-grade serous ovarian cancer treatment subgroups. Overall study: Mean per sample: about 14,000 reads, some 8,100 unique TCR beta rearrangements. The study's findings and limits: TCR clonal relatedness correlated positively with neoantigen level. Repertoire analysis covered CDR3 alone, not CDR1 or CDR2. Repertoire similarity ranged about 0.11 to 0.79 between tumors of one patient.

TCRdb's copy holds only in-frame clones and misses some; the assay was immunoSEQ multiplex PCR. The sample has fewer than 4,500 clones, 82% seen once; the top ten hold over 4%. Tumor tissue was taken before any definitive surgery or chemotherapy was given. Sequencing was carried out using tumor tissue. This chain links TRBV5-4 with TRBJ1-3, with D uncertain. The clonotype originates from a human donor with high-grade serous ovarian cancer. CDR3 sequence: CASSLTPDFGNTIYF. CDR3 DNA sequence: TGTGCCAGCAGCTTGACCCCCGATTTTGGAAACACCATATATTTT. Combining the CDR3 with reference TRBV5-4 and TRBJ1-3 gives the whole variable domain ETGVTQSPTHLIKTRGQQVTLRCSSQSGHNTVSWYQQALGQGPQFIFQYYREEENGRGNFPPRFSGLQFPNYSSELNVNALELDDSALYLCASSLTPDFGNTIYFGEGSWLTVV.